Presented here are 9 T cell receptor beta chains from one specimen sequenced in a study of cytomegalovirus exposure and HLA in healthy donors. The PCR was carried out with 60 Vbeta primers and 13 Jbeta primers. The repertoire was sequenced with immunoSEQ multiplex PCR; TCRdb's copy has only in-frame clones and lacks some. This table has around 230,000 clones, around 80% appearing once. The source material was PBMCs. These receptors were taken from a man aged 35 to 55 in good health and CMV-seropositive.

The chain joins TRBV6-4 to TRBJ2-3; no definite D call. The CDR3 consists of 13 residues. Per the germline V gene, CDR1 is MRHNA and CDR2 is SNTAGT. Trimming took 0 bases from V and 4 from J, leaving 5 bases between them. The CDR3 sequence: CASSDSGPDTQYF. The CDR3, as DNA: TGTGCCAGCAGTGACTCGGGCCCAGATACGCAGTATTTT.

This clone was found a few times. V gene TRBV19 combines with J gene TRBJ2-2; D call uncertain. The V end lost 7 bases, the J end lost 5 bases, and 11 bases lay between the germline ends. The germline V gene encodes CDR1 LNHDA and CDR2 SQIVND (reference sequence). This CDR3 has 13 residues. CDR3 sequence (DNA): TGTGCCAGTACCCCTTGGAGTACCGGGGAGCTGTTTTTT. Its translation: CASTPWSTGELFF.

The chain is built from TRBV9 and TRBJ2-5; 7 bases are shared with TRBD2. Per the germline V gene, CDR1 is SGDLS and CDR2 is YYNGEE. The CDR3 runs 14 residues. V lost 0 bases to trimming and J lost 7 bases; unmatched junction nucleotides: 6. CDR3 sequence: CASSVGGREGTQYF. DNA of the CDR3: TGTGCCAGCAGCGTAGGAGGGAGGGAAGGGACCCAGTACTTC.

The chain uses TRBV16 and TRBJ1-1; no clear D gene. The ends were cut back, 0 bases at V and 1 base at J, with 9 bases in the middle. Germline V lookup: CDR1 KGHSY, CDR2 FQNENV. The CDR3 is made up of 15 amino acids. CDR3 sequence reads: CASSQSRVPNTEAFF. CDR3 in DNA: TGTGCCAGCAGCCAATCGAGGGTTCCGAACACTGAAGCTTTCTTT. The full variable domain, rest sourced from reference TRBV16 and TRBJ1-1, is GEEVAQTPKHLVRGEGQKAKLYCAPIKGHSYVFWYQQVLKNEFKFLISFQNENVFDETGMPKERFSAKCLPNSPCSLEIQATKLEDSAVYFCASSQSRVPNTEAFFGQGTRLTVV.

The V and J genes are TRBV6-6 and TRBJ1-2; D possibly corresponds to TRBD1 (5 bases). The CDR3 has 12 residues. V lost 7 bases and J lost 6, with 12 bases in between. Germline V CDR1 and CDR2: MNHNY, SVGAGI (reference sequence). The CDR3 DNA follows: TGTGCCAGCACTTTCGCGGGGGATGGCTACACCTTC. Its translation: CASTFAGDGYTF.

V and J are TRBV6-5 and TRBJ2-1; unclear D gene. V lost 0 bases and J 10 bases, leaving 10 bases between the germline ends. The CDR3 is 13 residues long. From germline, CDR1 is MNHEY and CDR2 SVGAGI. The CDR3, as DNA: TGTGCCAGCAGTTACTCCCTCCGGGTGGAGCAGTTCTTC. Residues: CASSYSLRVEQFF.

The V and J genes are TRBV5-4 and TRBJ1-6; perhaps TRBD1 as D (6 bases). Trimming left V 5 bases short and J 4 bases short, with 10 bases between. Germline-derived CDR1 and CDR2 are SGHNT and YYREEE (reference sequence). There are 14 residues in the CDR3. The CDR3 region has the DNA TGTGCCAGCAGTTCCGGACAGTATAATTCACCCCTCCACTTT. Amino acid sequence: CASSSGQYNSPLHF.

This clone was seen a handful of times. Other DNA variants within this sample encode the same CDR3. The chain links TRBV19 to TRBJ2-1; 7 bases fit TRBD1. Germline V gene data show CDR1 as LNHDA and CDR2 as SQIVND (reference sequence). The J segment lost 4 bases and the V segment lost 1 base, leaving 4 bases of the junction unmatched. The CDR3 consists of 15 residues. CDR3 sequence (DNA): TGTGCCAGTAGTATAGGGACAGGAGGTTACAATGAGCAGTTCTTC. This gives the protein CASSIGTGGYNEQFF.

V is TRBV5-6 and J is TRBJ1-1; 7 bases align to TRBD1. There are 14 residues in the CDR3. V lost 3 bases, J lost 4 bases, and 6 bases stayed unmatched. Germline V gives CDR1 SGHDT, CDR2 YYEEEE. The CDR3 sequence: CASSSPGQLTEAFF. In nucleotides, the CDR3 is TGTGCCAGCAGCTCCCCGGGACAGCTCACTGAAGCTTTCTTT.